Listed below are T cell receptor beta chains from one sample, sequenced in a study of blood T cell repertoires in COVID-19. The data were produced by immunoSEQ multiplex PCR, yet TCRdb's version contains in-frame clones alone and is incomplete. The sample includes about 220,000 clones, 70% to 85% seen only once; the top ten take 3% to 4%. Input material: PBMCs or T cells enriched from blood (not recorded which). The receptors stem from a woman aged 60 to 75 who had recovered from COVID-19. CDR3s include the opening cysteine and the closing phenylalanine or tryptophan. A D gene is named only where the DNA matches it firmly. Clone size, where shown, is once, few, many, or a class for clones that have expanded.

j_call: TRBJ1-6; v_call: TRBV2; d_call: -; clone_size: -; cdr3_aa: CASSEGQFNSPLHF; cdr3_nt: TGTGCCAGCAGTGAAGGACAGTTTAATTCACCCCTCCACTTT
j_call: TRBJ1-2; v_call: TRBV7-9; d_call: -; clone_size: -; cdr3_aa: CASTYRSRLGGYTF; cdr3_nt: TGTGCCAGCACCTACAGGTCCAGATTGGGTGGCTACACCTTC
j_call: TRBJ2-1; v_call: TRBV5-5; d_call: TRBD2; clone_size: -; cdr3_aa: CASSLVASGSYNEQFF; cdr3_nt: TGTGCCAGCAGCTTGGTAGCTAGCGGTTCCTACAATGAGCAGTTCTTC
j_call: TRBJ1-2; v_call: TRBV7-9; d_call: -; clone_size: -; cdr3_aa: CASSLVPGYGYTF; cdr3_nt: TGTGCCAGCAGCTTAGTTCCAGGCTATGGCTACACCTTC
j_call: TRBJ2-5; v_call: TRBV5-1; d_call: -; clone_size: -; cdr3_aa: CASSLGRWGPQETQYF; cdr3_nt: TGCGCCAGCAGCTTGGGTCGATGGGGGCCCCAAGAGACCCAGTACTTC
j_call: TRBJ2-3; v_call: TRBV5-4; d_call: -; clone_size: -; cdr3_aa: CASSPPASLRDTQYF; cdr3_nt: TGTGCCAGCAGCCCGCCGGCTAGTCTAAGAGATACGCAGTATTTT
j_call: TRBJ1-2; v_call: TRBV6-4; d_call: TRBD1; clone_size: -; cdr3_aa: CASSESQGARGYTF; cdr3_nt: TGTGCCAGCAGTGAGTCACAGGGGGCGCGTGGCTACACCTTC
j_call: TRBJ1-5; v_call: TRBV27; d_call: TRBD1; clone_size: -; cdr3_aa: CASSSTPTGNQPQHF; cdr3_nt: TGTGCCAGCAGCTCCACACCGACAGGGAATCAGCCCCAGCATTTT
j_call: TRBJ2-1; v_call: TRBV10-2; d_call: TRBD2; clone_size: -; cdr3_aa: CASSEEREYNEQFF; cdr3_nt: TGCGCCAGCAGTGAGGAGCGGGAGTACAATGAGCAGTTCTTC
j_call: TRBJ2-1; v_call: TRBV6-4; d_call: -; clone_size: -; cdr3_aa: CASSDSVRVSYNEQFF; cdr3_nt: TGTGCCAGCAGTGACTCGGTCAGGGTCTCCTACAATGAGCAGTTCTTC
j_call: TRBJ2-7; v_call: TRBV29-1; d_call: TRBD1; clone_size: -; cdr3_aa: CSGTGGSSYEQYF; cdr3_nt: TGCAGCGGTACAGGGGGGAGCTCCTACGAGCAGTACTTC
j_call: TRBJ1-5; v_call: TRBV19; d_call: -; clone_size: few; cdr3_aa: CASSIQDNNQPQHF; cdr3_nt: TGTGCCAGTAGTATTCAGGACAACAATCAGCCCCAGCATTTT
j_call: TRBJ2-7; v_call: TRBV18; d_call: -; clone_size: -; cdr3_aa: CASAAAEQYF; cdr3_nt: TGTGCCAGCGCGGCGGCGGAGCAGTACTTC
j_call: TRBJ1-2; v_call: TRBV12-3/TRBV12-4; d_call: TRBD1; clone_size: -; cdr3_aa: CASRTGGAYGYTF; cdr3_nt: TGTGCCAGCAGAACAGGGGGCGCCTATGGCTACACCTTC
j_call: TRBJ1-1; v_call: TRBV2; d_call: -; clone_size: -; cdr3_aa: CASQADSPEAFF; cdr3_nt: TGTGCCAGCCAAGCGGACAGCCCTGAAGCTTTCTTT
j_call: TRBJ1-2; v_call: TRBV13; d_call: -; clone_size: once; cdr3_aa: CACNAAGANYGYTF; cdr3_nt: TGTGCCTGCAACGCCGCGGGGGCTAACTATGGCTACACCTTC
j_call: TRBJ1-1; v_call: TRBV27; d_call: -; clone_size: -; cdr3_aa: CASSFLRGEGNTEAFF; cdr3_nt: TGTGCCAGCAGTTTTCTCAGGGGAGAGGGGAACACTGAAGCTTTCTTT
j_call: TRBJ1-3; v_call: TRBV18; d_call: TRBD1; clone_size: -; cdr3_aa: CASSPDRGGNTIYF; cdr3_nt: TGTGCCAGCTCACCTGACAGGGGGGGAAACACCATATATTTT
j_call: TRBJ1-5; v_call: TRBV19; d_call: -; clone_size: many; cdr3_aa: CASSIQQGQPQHF; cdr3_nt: TGTGCCAGTAGTATCCAACAGGGTCAGCCCCAGCATTTT
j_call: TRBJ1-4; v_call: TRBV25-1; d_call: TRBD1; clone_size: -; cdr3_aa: CASSESVGQGFGKLFF; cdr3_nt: TGTGCCAGCAGTGAATCGGTGGGACAGGGGTTTGGAAAACTGTTTTTT
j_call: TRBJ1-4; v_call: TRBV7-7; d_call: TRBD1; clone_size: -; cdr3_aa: CASSPGTGKGEKLFF; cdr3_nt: TGTGCCAGCAGCCCTGGGACAGGAAAGGGTGAAAAACTGTTTTTT
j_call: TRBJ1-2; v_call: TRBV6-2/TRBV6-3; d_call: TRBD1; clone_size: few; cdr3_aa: CASSATGPLTYGYTF; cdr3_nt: TGTGCCAGCAGTGCGACAGGGCCTTTAACTTATGGCTACACCTTC
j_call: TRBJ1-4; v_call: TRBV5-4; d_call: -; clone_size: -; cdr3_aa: CASSSTGFGEKLFF; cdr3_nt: TGTGCCAGCAGCTCGACAGGTTTTGGGGAAAAACTGTTTTTT
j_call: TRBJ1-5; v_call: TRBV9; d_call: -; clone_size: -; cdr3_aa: CASSVGPSNQPQHF; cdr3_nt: TGTGCCAGCAGCGTAGGTCCGAGCAATCAGCCCCAGCATTTT
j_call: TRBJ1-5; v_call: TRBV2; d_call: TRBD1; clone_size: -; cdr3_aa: CASSEAGQAQQPQHF; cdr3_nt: TGTGCCAGCAGTGAAGCCGGACAGGCGCAACAGCCCCAGCATTTT
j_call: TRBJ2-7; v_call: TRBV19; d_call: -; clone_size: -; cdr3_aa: CASRKQGSDEQYF; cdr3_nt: TGTGCCAGTAGAAAACAGGGAAGTGACGAGCAGTACTTC
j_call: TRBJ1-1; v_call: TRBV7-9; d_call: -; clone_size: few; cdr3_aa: CASTKLAGDTEAFF; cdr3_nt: TGTGCCAGCACCAAATTAGCGGGGGACACTGAAGCTTTCTTT
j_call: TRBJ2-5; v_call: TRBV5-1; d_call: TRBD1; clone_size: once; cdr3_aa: CASSHRQGRETQYF; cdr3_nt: TGCGCCAGCAGCCACCGACAGGGTAGGGAGACCCAGTACTTC
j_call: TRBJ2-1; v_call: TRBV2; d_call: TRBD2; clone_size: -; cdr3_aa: CASSIGTSGRNEQFF; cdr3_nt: TGTGCCAGCAGTATAGGGACTAGCGGGAGAAATGAGCAGTTCTTC
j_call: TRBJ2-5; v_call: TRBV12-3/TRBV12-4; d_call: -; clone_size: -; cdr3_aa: CASSWTNQETQYF; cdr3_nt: TGTGCCAGCAGTTGGACTAACCAAGAGACCCAGTACTTC
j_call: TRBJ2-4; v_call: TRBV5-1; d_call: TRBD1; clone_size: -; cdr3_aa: CASSTQGDLAKNIQYF; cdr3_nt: TGCGCCAGCAGCACCCAGGGGGACCTAGCCAAAAACATTCAGTACTTC
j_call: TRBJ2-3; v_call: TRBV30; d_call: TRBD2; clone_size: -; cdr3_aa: CAWSRTSGARTDTQYF; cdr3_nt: TGTGCCTGGAGTCGTACTAGCGGAGCCCGCACAGATACGCAGTATTTT
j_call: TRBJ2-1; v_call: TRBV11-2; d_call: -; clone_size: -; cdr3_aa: CASSFTGAYNEQFF; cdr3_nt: TGTGCCAGCAGCTTTACCGGGGCCTACAATGAGCAGTTCTTC
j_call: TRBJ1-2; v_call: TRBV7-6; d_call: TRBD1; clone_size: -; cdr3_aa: CASSLTGVGDGYTF; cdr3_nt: TGTGCCAGCAGCTTAACAGGGGTTGGGGATGGCTACACCTTC
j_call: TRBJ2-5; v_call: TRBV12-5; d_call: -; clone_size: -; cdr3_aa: CASGTWTVLGETQYF; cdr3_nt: TGTGCTAGTGGTACCTGGACAGTATTGGGGGAGACCCAGTACTTC
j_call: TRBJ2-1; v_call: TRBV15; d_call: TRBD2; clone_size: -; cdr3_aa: CATSRSGLAGGRGNEQFF; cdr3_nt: TGTGCCACCAGCAGATCGGGACTAGCGGGAGGTCGTGGGAATGAGCAGTTCTTC
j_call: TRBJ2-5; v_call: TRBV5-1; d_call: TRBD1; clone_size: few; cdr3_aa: CASSSGDRVETQYF; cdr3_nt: TGCGCCAGCAGCTCGGGGGACAGGGTAGAGACCCAGTACTTC
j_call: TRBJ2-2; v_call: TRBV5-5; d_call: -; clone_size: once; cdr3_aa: CASSLRGFTGELFF; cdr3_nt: TGTGCCAGCAGCTTGAGAGGTTTCACCGGGGAGCTGTTTTTT
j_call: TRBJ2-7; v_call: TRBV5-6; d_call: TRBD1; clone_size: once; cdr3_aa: CASSFDRAPTYEQYF; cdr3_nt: TGTGCCAGCAGTTTTGACAGGGCCCCTACCTACGAGCAGTACTTC
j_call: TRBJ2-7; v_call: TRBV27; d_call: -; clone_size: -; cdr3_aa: CASSFGARLYEQYF; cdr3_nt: TGTGCCAGCAGTTTTGGGGCAAGGCTCTACGAGCAGTACTTC
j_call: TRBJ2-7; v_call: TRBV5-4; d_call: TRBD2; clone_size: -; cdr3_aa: CASSPPSGSKYEQYF; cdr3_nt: TGTGCCAGCAGCCCCCCTAGCGGGAGTAAGTACGAGCAGTACTTC
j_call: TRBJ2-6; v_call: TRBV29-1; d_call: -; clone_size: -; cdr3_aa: CSVEDPEAGANVLTF; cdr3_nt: TGCAGCGTTGAAGATCCCGAGGCTGGGGCCAACGTCCTGACTTTC
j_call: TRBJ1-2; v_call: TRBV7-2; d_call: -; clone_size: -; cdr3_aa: CASSLIQGRGYTF; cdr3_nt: TGTGCCAGCAGCTTAATACAGGGCCGCGGCTACACCTTC
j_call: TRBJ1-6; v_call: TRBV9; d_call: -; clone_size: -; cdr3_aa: CASSVEGRASPLHF; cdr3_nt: TGTGCCAGCAGCGTGGAAGGGCGGGCTTCACCCCTCCACTTT
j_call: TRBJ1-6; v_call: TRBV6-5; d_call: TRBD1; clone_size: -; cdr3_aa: CASSQQTGVNSPLHF; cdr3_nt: TGTGCCAGCAGCCAGCAGACAGGGGTAAATTCACCCCTCCACTTT
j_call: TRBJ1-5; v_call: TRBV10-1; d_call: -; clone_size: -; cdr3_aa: CASSDGNKNQPQHF; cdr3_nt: TGCGCCAGCAGTGATGGCAACAAGAATCAGCCCCAGCATTTT
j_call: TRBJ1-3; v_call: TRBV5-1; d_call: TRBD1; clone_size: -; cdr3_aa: CASSLEYRGTGNTIYF; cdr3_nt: TGCGCCAGCAGCCTGGAATACAGGGGAACTGGAAACACCATATATTTT